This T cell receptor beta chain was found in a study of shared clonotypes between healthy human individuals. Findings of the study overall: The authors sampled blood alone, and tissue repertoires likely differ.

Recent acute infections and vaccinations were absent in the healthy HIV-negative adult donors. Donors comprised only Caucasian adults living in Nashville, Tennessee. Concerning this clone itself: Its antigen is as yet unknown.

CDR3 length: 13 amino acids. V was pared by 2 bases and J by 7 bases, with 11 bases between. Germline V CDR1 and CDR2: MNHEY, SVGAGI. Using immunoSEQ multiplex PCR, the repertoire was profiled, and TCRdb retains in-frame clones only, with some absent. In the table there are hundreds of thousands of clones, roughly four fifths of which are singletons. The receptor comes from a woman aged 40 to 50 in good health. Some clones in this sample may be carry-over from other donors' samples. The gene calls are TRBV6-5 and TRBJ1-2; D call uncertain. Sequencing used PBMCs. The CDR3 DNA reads TGTGCCAGCAGTTACCCCGGGCTTTCTGGCTACACCTTC. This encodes CASSYPGLSGYTF.